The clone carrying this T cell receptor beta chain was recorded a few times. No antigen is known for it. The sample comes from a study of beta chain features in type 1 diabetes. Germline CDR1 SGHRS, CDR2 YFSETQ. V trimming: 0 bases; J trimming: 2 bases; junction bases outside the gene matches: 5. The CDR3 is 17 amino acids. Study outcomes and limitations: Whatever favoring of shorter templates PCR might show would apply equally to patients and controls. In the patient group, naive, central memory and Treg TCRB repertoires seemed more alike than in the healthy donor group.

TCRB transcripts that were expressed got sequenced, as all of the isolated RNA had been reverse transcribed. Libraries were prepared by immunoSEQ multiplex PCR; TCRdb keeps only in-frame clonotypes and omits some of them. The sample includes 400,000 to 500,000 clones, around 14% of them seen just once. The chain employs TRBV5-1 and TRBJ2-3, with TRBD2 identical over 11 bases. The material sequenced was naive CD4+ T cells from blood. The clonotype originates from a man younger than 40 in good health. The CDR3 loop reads CASSLGLAGGTTDTQYF. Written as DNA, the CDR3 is TGCGCCAGCAGCTTGGGGCTAGCGGGGGGAACCACAGATACGCAGTATTTT.